The 29 T cell receptor beta chains given below trace back to one sample, sequenced in a study of T cell changes during pregnancy in multiple sclerosis. TCRdb's table, derived via immunoSEQ multiplex PCR, lists solely in-frame clones and lacks some. The data show approximately 130,000 clones, about 93% seen once. The starting material was peripheral blood, obtained before pregnancy. These receptors originate from a female donor with multiple sclerosis, enrolled in a pregnancy study.

The rearrangement links TRBV14 to TRBJ1-1; 9 bases are a match to TRBD1. The CDR3 totals 16 residues. Germline V lookup: CDR1 SGHDN, CDR2 FVKESK. V trimming: 1 base; J trimming: 11 bases; junction bases outside the gene matches: 14. CDR3 sequence: CASSQVPSDRGSEAFF. CDR3 DNA sequence: TGTGCCAGCAGCCAAGTTCCCTCGGACAGGGGAAGTGAGGCTTTCTTT. Combining the CDR3 with reference TRBV14 and TRBJ1-1 gives the whole variable domain EAGVTQFPSHSVIEKGQTVTLRCDPISGHDNLYWYRRVMGKEIKFLLHFVKESKQDESGMPNNRFLAERTGGTYSTLKVQPAELEDSGVYFCASSQVPSDRGSEAFFGQGTRLTVV.

The chain links TRBV6-6 to TRBJ1-4; D is undetermined. CDR3 length: 13 amino acids. Trimming left V 10 bases short and J 5 bases short, with 14 bases between. CDR1 MNHNY and CDR2 SVGAGI come from the germline V gene (reference sequence). CDR3 in DNA: TGTGCCACAAGAAAGGAGTTAAATGAAAAACTGTTTTTT. It codes for CATRKELNEKLFF.

The V and J genes are TRBV5-1 and TRBJ2-7, with 14 bases fitting TRBD2. This CDR3 spans 15 amino acids. The ends lost 3 bases at V and 4 bases at J; junction bases unmatched: 3. Germline loops: CDR1 SGHRS, CDR2 YFSETQ. CDR3 amino acids: CASSWGLAGEYEQYF. The CDR3 bases are TGCGCCAGCAGCTGGGGACTAGCGGGGGAGTACGAGCAGTACTTC.

V usage is TRBV10-3 and J usage is TRBJ1-3; 7 bases align to TRBD1. V lost 3 bases, J lost 0 bases, and 5 bases stayed unmatched. Germline loops: CDR1 ENHRY, CDR2 SYGVKD. The CDR3 length is 16 residues. CDR3 bases: TGTGCCATCAGTGAAACAGGGGCCCACTCTGGAAACACCATATATTTT. It codes for CAISETGAHSGNTIYF.

V gene TRBV15 combines with J gene TRBJ2-7, with TRBD1 matching 7 bases. CDR3 size: 19 residues. Germline lookup yields CDR1 LNHNV and CDR2 YYDKDF (reference sequence). Trimming took 1 base from V and 0 from J; bases not matched to a gene: 15. CDR3: CATSRAGQLAGAYSYEQYF. In DNA form, the CDR3 reads TGTGCCACCAGCAGAGCGGGACAGTTAGCCGGGGCCTACTCCTACGAGCAGTACTTC.

The V gene is TRBV28, the J gene TRBJ2-3; D is unresolved. The CDR3 is made up of 17 amino acids. The germline V and J ends were trimmed by 6 bases and 0 bases, with 19 bases remaining between them. Looked up from germline, CDR1 is MDHEN and CDR2 is SYDVKM. As DNA, the CDR3 is TGTGCCAGCAGCCCTACCCTGGTACCTTTTAGCACAGATACGCAGTATTTT. Its translation: CASSPTLVPFSTDTQYF.

This chain joins TRBV19 and TRBJ1-1; tentative D call: TRBD1 (5 bases). Germline V gene data show CDR1 as LNHDA and CDR2 as SQIVND (reference sequence). V was cut by 6 bases and J by 1 base, with 12 bases left in between. The CDR3 extends over 14 amino acids. CDR3 amino acids: CASSPSGQNTEAFF. The CDR3, as DNA: TGTGCCAGTAGCCCCTCAGGACAGAACACTGAAGCTTTCTTT.

The rearrangement uses TRBV6-5 and TRBJ2-7; maybe TRBD1 (7 bases). V lost 4 bases to trimming and J lost 3 bases, with 19 bases between them. The germline V gene has CDR1 MNHEY and CDR2 SVGAGI. The CDR3 runs to 16 residues. CDR3 loop: CASSFGGGTALYEQYF. CDR3 coding DNA: TGTGCCAGCAGTTTTGGGGGCGGGACAGCACTCTACGAGCAGTACTTC.

The chain links TRBV21-1 to TRBJ1-2. TRBV21-1 is a documented pseudogene. The CDR3 has 14 residues. In DNA form, the CDR3 reads TGTGCCAGCAGCAATTCAGGGAGGAGGCATGGCTACACCTTC. This translates into CASSNSGRRHGYTF.

J is TRBJ2-3 and V is TRBV28, with no clear D. The V and J ends lost 3 bases and 6 bases respectively, with 4 bases between them. This CDR3 has 11 residues. Germline V gives CDR1 MDHEN, CDR2 SYDVKM. CDR3 residues: CASSLSDTQYF. DNA of the CDR3: TGTGCCAGCAGTTTGTCTGATACGCAGTATTTT.

The chain couples TRBV5-8 to TRBJ1-4, with D unresolved. CDR1 is SGHTS, CDR2 YDEGEE, per germline. The V end was cut by 6 bases, the J end by 0 bases, with 9 bases between. This CDR3 is 14 amino acids long. The CDR3 is CASTHRATNEKLFF. The CDR3 bases are TGTGCCAGCACCCACAGAGCAACTAATGAAAAACTGTTTTTT.

This clone occurred once. The chain employs TRBV2 and TRBJ2-3; 11 nucleotides line up with TRBD2. Germline V gene lookup returns CDR1 SNHLY and CDR2 FYNNEI. The CDR3 loop spans 17 amino acids. J gave up 2 bases and V 8 bases, and 12 bases lay outside the gene matches. CDR3 in amino acids: CASFWTSGRTPTDTQYF. The DNA of the CDR3 is TGTGCCAGCTTCTGGACTAGCGGGCGAACCCCCACAGATACGCAGTATTTT.

Points on this clone: Other DNA sequences of this sample code for an identical CDR3. The chain links TRBV9 to TRBJ2-7; 10 positions match TRBD2. CDR1 and CDR2 from the germline V gene are SGDLS and YYNGEE. The CDR3 spans 16 residues. V shed 2 bases and J 5 bases; nucleotides not matched to a gene: 10. The CDR3 nucleotides are TGTGCCAGCAGCGTGGCCCAAGGACTAGCGGAAGACGAGCAGTACTTC. Protein: CASSVAQGLAEDEQYF.

The chain links TRBV28 to TRBJ2-7; D is perhaps TRBD2 (6 bases). V shed 5 bases and J shed 3 bases, with 14 bases lying between them. Germline V gives CDR1 MDHEN, CDR2 SYDVKM. The CDR3 runs 14 residues. The CDR3 spells CASSPGRLNYEQYF. CDR3 DNA sequence: TGTGCCAGCAGTCCGGGGAGGCTAAACTACGAGCAGTACTTC.

This clone was picked up one time. DNA of the CDR3: TGCGCCAGCAGTAGGGGACAGGCCCGTCAGCCCCAGCATTTT. It yields the protein CASSRGQARQPQHF. The chain uses TRBV10-2 and TRBJ1-5; TRBD1 matches 8 bases. V shed 5 bases and J 6 bases; nucleotides not matched to a gene: 6. Germline values: CDR1 WSHSY, CDR2 SAAADI. The length of the CDR3 is 14 residues.

J is TRBJ2-7 and V is TRBV19; D perhaps matches TRBD2 (6 bases). The CDR3 sequence is 14 residues long. Deletions cut 8 bases from V and 2 bases from J, with 16 bases between. CDR1 is LNHDA and CDR2 is SQIVND in the germline V gene (reference sequence). CDR3 in amino acids: CASSKGGVTYEQYF. The CDR3 DNA is TGTGCCAGTTCCAAGGGCGGGGTTACCTACGAGCAGTACTTC.

The chain carries TRBV5-1 and TRBJ2-2; 9 positions agree with TRBD2. CDR1 and CDR2 from the germline V gene are SGHRS and YFSETQ. The CDR3 consists of 15 residues. The V and J ends lost 7 bases and 7 bases, in that order; junction bases with no gene match: 11. CDR3 amino acids: CASWTNSGSNGELFF. For the CDR3, the DNA is TGCGCCAGCTGGACTAATAGCGGGAGTAACGGGGAGCTGTTTTTT.

To note about this clone: This CDR3 is also generated by other DNA sequences in the sample. The chain combines TRBV27 with TRBJ1-1; tentative D call: TRBD1 (5 bases). The CDR3 has 14 residues. V was cut by 6 bases and J by 1 base, with 12 bases left in between. Germline CDR1 and CDR2: MNHEY and SMNVEV (reference sequence). CDR3: CASRPGGTNTEAFF. In nucleotides, the CDR3 is TGTGCCAGCAGACCCGGGGGGACGAACACTGAAGCTTTCTTT.

The chain recombines TRBV5-5 with TRBJ2-7; 8 bases match TRBD2. V gave up 0 bases and J gave up 3 bases; unmatched junction bases: 5. Germline-derived CDR1 and CDR2 are SGHKS and YYEKEE (reference sequence). There are 15 residues in the CDR3. CDR3 protein: CASSLAPGGGYEQYF. CDR3 bases: TGTGCCAGCAGCTTGGCCCCCGGGGGGGGCTACGAGCAGTACTTC.

The chain combines TRBV7-9 with TRBJ2-1, with 10 bases lining up with TRBD2. There are 15 residues in the CDR3. V shed 5 bases and J 12 bases; nucleotides not matched to a gene: 13. Germline V gene sequence: CDR1 SEHNR, CDR2 FQNEAQ (reference sequence). CDR3: CASSLRAGGPVGQFF. The DNA of the CDR3 is TGTGCCAGCAGCCTCAGAGCGGGGGGGCCGGTTGGGCAGTTCTTC.

In this sample, this clone turned up a few times. The CDR3 loop reads CASSPAGQQNYPFF. The CDR3 DNA reads TGTGCCAGCAGTCCCGCAGGACAGCAAAACTATCCTTTCTTT. The chain joins TRBV11-2 to TRBJ1-1, with a possible D match to TRBD1 (6 bases). V dropped 6 bases and J dropped 12 bases, with 23 bases sitting between them. Germline-derived CDR1 and CDR2 are SGHAT and FQNNGV. The length of the CDR3 is 14 residues.

This chain uses TRBV5-1 with TRBJ1-1; TRBD1 matches 8 bases. CDR3 length equals 15 residues. Trimming took 5 bases from V and 3 from J; bases not matched to a gene: 9. Germline V gene data show CDR1 as SGHRS and CDR2 as YFSETQ. The CDR3 region has the DNA TGCGCCAGCAGACCTTCAGGGGGCTCAGACACTGAAGCTTTCTTT. It translates to CASRPSGGSDTEAFF.

The chain links TRBV2 to TRBJ1-1; 9 bases match TRBD1. The germline V gene encodes CDR1 SNHLY and CDR2 FYNNEI. The ends lost 8 bases at V and 8 bases at J; junction bases unmatched: 9. The CDR3 runs to 13 residues. The CDR3 protein is CASGLGQGVEAFF. CDR3 DNA sequence: TGTGCCAGCGGCCTGGGACAGGGAGTGGAAGCTTTCTTT.

V is TRBV7-9 and J is TRBJ2-7, with a possible D match to TRBD2 (5 bases). V lost 1 base to trimming and J lost 0 bases, with 7 bases between them. The CDR3 runs 14 residues. Looked up from germline, CDR1 is SEHNR and CDR2 is FQNEAQ (reference sequence). In DNA form, the CDR3 reads TGTGCCAGCAGCTTAGTGAGCGGCTCCTACGAGCAGTACTTC. Translating gives CASSLVSGSYEQYF.

This sequence joins TRBV6-1 and TRBJ1-2, with TRBD1 identical over 8 bases. The junction had 1 base not matched to a gene; V was cut back by 7 bases and J by 0 bases. The CDR3 is 13 amino acids. Per germline, CDR1 MNHNS and CDR2 SASEGT. CDR3 DNA: TGTGCCAGCATCAGGGGGCCTAACTATGGCTACACCTTC. Translating it yields CASIRGPNYGYTF.

The CDR3 reads CASSLRTVAGGYTF. The CDR3 nucleotides are TGCGCCAGCAGCTTACGGACCGTTGCGGGTGGCTACACCTTC. The rearrangement uses TRBV4-1 and TRBJ1-2; no reliable D call. V lost 5 bases and J 7 bases, leaving 17 bases between the germline ends. The germline V gene has CDR1 MGHRA and CDR2 YSYEKL. The CDR3 runs 14 residues.

The chain uses TRBV5-5 and TRBJ1-5; the match to TRBD1 covers 10 bases. The V gene's germline CDR1 is SGHKS and CDR2 YYEKEE (reference sequence). Trimming took 4 bases from V and 3 from J; bases not matched to a gene: 4. This CDR3 is 15 amino acids long. CDR3 residues: CASSLGTGDNQPQHF. The CDR3 DNA reads TGTGCCAGCAGCCTGGGGACAGGGGACAATCAGCCCCAGCATTTT.

The V gene is TRBV4-1, the J gene TRBJ2-3; TRBD1 might be the D (5 bases). The CDR3 sequence is 15 residues long. The V gene lost 0 bases and the J gene lost 0 bases, with 7 bases spanning the gap. CDR1 is MGHRA, CDR2 YSYEKL, per germline. CDR3 DNA sequence: TGCGCCAGCAGCCAAGATGGACAAAGCACAGATACGCAGTATTTT. Protein product: CASSQDGQSTDTQYF.

This sequence joins TRBV11-2 and TRBJ2-2; 7 bases line up with TRBD1. Germline assignment: CDR1 SGHAT and CDR2 FQNNGV. This CDR3 contains 16 residues. With 1 base clipped from V and 0 bases from J, the junction kept 2 bases outside the gene matches. This CDR3 reads CASSLVGTANTGELFF. CDR3 DNA sequence: TGTGCCAGCAGCTTAGTAGGGACAGCGAACACCGGGGAGCTGTTTTTT.